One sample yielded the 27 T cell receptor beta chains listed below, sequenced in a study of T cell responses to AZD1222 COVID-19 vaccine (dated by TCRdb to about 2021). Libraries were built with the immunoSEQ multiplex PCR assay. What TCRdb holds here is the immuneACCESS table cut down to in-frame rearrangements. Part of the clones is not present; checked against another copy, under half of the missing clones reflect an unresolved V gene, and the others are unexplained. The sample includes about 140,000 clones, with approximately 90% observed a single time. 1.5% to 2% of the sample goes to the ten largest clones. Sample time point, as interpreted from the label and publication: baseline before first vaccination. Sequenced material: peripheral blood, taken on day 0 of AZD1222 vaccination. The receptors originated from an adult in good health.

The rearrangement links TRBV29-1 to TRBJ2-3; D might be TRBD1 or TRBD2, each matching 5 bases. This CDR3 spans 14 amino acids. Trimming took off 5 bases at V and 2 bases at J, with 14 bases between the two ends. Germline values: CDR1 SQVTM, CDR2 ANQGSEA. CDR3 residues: CSVLGGAYTDTQYF. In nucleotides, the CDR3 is TGCAGCGTTCTTGGGGGTGCTTACACAGATACGCAGTATTTT.

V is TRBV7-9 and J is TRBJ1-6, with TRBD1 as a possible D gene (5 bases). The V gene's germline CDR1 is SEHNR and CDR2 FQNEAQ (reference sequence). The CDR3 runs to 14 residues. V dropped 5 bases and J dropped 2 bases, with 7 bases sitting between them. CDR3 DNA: TGTGCCAGCAGCGGGGGTCCCTATAATTCACCCCTCCACTTT. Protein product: CASSGGPYNSPLHF.

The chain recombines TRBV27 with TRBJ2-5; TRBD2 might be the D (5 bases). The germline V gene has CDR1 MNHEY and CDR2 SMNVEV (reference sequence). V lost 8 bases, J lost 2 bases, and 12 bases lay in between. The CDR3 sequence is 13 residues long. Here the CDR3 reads CASERGRQETQYF. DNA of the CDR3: TGTGCCAGCGAGAGAGGGCGGCAAGAGACCCAGTACTTC.

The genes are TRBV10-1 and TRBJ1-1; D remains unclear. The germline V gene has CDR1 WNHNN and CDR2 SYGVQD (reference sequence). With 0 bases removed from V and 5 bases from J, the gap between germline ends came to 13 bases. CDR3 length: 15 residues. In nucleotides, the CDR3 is TGCGCCAGCAGTGAGTCGATCGGTGAAAGGACTGAAGCTTTCTTT. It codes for CASSESIGERTEAFF.

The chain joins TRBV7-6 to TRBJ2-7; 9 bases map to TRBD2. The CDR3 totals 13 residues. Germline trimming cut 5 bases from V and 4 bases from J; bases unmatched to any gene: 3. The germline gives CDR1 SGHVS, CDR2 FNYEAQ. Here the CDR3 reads CASSLRGGYEQYF. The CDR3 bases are TGTGCCAGCAGCCTGCGGGGGGGATACGAGCAGTACTTC.

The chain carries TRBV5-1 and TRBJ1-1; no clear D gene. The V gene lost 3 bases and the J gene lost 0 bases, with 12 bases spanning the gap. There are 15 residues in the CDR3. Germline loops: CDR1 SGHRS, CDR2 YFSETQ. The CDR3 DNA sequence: TGCGCCAGCAGCTATTCACCGAACCTGAACACTGAAGCTTTCTTT. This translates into CASSYSPNLNTEAFF.

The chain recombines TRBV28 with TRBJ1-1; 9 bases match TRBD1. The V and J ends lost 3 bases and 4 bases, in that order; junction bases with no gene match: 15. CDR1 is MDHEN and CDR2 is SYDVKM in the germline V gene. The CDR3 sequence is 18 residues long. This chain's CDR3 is CASSFLRGTGGEGTEAFF. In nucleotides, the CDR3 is TGTGCCAGCAGTTTCCTTAGGGGAACAGGGGGCGAAGGCACTGAAGCTTTCTTT.

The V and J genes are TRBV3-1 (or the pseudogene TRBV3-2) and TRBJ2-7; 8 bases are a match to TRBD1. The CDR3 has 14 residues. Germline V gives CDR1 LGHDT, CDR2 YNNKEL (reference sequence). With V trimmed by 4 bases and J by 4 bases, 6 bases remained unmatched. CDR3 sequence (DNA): TGTGCCAGCAGCCGCGGGACAGGCGATTACGAGCAGTACTTC. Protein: CASSRGTGDYEQYF.

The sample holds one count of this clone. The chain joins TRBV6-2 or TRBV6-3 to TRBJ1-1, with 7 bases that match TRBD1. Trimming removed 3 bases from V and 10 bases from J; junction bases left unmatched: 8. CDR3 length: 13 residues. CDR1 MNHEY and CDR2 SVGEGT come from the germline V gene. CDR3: CASSYLEGAGAFF. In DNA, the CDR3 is TGTGCCAGCAGTTATTTGGAGGGGGCGGGAGCTTTCTTT.

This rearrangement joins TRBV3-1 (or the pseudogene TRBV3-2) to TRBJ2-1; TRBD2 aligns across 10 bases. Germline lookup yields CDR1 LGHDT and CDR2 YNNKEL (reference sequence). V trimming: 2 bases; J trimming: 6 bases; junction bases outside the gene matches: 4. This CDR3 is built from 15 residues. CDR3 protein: CASSQRTSGINEQFF. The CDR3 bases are TGTGCCAGCAGCCAACGCACTAGCGGGATCAATGAGCAGTTCTTC.

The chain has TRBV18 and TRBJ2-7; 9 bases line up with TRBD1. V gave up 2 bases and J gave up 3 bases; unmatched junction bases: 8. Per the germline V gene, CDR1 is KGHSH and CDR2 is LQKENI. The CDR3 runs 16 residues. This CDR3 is CASSPSLRDRDYEQYF. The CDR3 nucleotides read TGTGCCAGCTCACCATCCCTTCGGGACAGGGACTACGAGCAGTACTTC.

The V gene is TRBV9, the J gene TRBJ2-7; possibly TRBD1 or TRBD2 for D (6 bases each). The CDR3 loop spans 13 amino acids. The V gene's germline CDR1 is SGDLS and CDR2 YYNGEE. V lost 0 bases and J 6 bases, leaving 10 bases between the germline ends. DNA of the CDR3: TGTGCCAGCAGCGTAGAGGGGGGTACCGAGCAGTACTTC. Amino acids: CASSVEGGTEQYF.

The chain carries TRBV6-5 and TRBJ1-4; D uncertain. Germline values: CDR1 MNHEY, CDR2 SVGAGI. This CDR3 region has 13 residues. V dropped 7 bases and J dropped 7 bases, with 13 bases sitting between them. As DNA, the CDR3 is TGTGCCAGCACCCGACTGATGAGTGAAAAACTGTTTTTT. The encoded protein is CASTRLMSEKLFF.

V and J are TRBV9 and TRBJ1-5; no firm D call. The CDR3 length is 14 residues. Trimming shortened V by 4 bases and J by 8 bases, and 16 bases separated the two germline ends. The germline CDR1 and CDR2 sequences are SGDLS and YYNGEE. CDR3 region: CASSPRGALEPQHF. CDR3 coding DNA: TGTGCCAGCAGCCCCCGTGGAGCCCTGGAGCCCCAGCATTTT.

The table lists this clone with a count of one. The CDR3 nucleotides are TGTGCCAGCAGGGATTTGAGGAGGGGCTACACCTTC. It yields the protein CASRDLRRGYTF. This chain uses TRBV6-5 with TRBJ1-2; D is uncertain. The V end was cut by 6 bases, the J end by 8 bases, with 13 bases between. The CDR3 covers 12 residues. Germline CDR1 is MNHEY and CDR2 is SVGAGI.

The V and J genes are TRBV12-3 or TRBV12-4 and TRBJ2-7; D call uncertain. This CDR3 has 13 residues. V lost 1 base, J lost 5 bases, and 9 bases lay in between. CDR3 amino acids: CASSLGLSHEQYF. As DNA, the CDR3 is TGTGCCAGCAGTTTAGGTCTGTCCCACGAGCAGTACTTC.

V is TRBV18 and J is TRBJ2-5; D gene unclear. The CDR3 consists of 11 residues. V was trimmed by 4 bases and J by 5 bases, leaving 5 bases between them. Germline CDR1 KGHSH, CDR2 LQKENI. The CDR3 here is CASSRAETQYF. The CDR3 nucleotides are TGTGCCAGCTCACGTGCCGAGACCCAGTACTTC. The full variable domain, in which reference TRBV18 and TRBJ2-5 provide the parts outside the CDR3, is NAGVMQNPRHLVRRRGQEARLRCSPMKGHSHVYWYRQLPEEGLKFMVYLQKENIIDESGMPKERFSAEFPKEGPSILRIQQVVRGDSAAYFCASSRAETQYFGPGTRLLVL.

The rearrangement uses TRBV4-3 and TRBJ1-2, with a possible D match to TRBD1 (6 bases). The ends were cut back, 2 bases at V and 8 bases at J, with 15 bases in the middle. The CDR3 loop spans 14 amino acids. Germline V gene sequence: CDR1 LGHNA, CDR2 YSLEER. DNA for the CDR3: TGCGCCAGCAGCCAACAATGGATCCAGGGGGGCTACACCTTC. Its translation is CASSQQWIQGGYTF.

The CDR3 sequence: CATSDSGRGRGYTF. DNA for the CDR3: TGTGCCACCAGTGATTCGGGGCGGGGGCGCGGCTACACCTTC. The V call is TRBV24-1, the J call TRBJ1-2, with a possible D match to TRBD1 (6 bases). Germline CDR1 and CDR2: KGHDR and SFDVKD. V was pared by 2 bases and J by 8 bases, with 14 bases between. The CDR3 length is 14 residues.

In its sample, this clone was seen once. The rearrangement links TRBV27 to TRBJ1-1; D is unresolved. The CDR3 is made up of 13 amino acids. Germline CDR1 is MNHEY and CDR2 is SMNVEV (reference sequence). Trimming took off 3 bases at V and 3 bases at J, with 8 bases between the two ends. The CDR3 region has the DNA TGTGCCAGCAGTTTCTGGGTGGACACTGAAGCTTTCTTT. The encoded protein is CASSFWVDTEAFF.

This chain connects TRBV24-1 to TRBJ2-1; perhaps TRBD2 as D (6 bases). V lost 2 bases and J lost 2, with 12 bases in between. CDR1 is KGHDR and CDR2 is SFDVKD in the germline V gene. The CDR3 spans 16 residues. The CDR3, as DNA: TGTGCCACCAGTGATTCCGGGACGGGAGCCTACAATGAGCAGTTCTTC. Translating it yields CATSDSGTGAYNEQFF.

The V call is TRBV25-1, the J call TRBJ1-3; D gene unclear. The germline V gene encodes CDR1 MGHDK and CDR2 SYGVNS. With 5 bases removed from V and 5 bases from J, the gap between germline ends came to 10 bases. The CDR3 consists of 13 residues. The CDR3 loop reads CASSPGSRNTIYF. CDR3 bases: TGTGCCAGCAGTCCGGGTAGCCGAAACACCATATATTTT.

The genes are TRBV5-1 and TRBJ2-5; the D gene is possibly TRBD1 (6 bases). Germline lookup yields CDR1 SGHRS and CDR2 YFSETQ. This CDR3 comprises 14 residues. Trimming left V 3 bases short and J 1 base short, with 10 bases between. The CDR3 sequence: CASSSSGAQETQYF. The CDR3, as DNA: TGCGCCAGCAGCTCCTCAGGGGCCCAAGAGACCCAGTACTTC.

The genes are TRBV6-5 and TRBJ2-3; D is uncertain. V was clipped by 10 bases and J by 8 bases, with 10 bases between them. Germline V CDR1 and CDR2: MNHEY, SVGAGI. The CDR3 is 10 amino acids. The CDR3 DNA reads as TGTGCCACCCGCTTAGGTACGCAGTATTTT. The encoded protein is CATRLGTQYF.

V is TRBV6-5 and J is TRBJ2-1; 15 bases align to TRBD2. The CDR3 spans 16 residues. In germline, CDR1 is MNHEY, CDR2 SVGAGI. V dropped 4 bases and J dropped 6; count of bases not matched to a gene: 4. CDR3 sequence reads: CASSSGTSGGINEQFF. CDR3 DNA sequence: TGTGCCAGCAGTTCCGGGACTAGCGGGGGGATCAATGAGCAGTTCTTC.

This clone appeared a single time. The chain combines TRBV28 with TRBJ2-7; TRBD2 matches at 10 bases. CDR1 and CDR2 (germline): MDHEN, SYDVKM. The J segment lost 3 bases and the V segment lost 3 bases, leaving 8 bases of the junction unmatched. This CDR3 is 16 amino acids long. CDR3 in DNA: TGTGCCAGCAGTTTTGGACAGCTAGCGGGGGTCTACGAGCAGTACTTC. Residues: CASSFGQLAGVYEQYF.

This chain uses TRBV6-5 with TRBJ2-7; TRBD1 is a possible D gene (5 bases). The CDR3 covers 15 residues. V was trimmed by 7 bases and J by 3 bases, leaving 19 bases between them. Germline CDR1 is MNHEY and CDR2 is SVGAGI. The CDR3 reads CASTQLPDSGYEQYF. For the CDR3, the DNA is TGTGCCAGCACCCAACTTCCCGACAGTGGCTACGAGCAGTACTTC.